This T cell receptor beta chain was obtained from a study of blood T cell repertoires in COVID-19. Study-wide context: Both acute and convalescent COVID-19 samples were obtained from the United States, Italy and Spain. The cDNA or gDNA used as material had been derived from T cells, B-cell-depleted T cells, or PBMCs.

Germline values: CDR1 LNHDA, CDR2 SQIVND (reference sequence). Trimming cost V 3 bases and J 0 bases, with 15 bases left between them. This CDR3 is 17 amino acids long. Authors' analysis steps: For nucleated cells, counts were estimated from reference gene primer amplification. Clones were read by immunoSEQ multiplex PCR, and TCRdb kept only the in-frame ones, dropping some. V and J calls and clone size are as listed in that table; D and trimming were resolved from the DNA. The top ten clones hold under 12% of a sample with 130,000 or so clones, 75% to 90% of them seen once. The chain joins TRBV19 to TRBJ1-5; the D is unclear. Sequencing was carried out using peripheral blood. This TCR came from a man in his sixties with active or convalescent COVID-19. As DNA, the CDR3 is TGTGCCAGTAGTATCACCCTTACAGTGTATAGCAATCAGCCCCAGCATTTT. Translated, it gives CASSITLTVYSNQPQHF.